This T cell receptor beta chain was profiled in a study of cytomegalovirus exposure and HLA in healthy donors. Study at large: Findings of an earlier analysis included about 100 million unique TCR beta sequences from around 180 million T cells. General observations from the study: Clonal expansion, a later analysis showed, was greater in HLA-associated TCR beta chains than in equally common others. Previous analysis showed most TCR beta V segments were productive about 87% or about 30% of the time.

Trimming took off 3 bases at V and 7 bases at J, with 10 bases between the two ends. CDR3 length: 12 amino acids. From germline, CDR1 is SGDLS and CDR2 YYNGEE. Notes on this clone: Its antigen is as yet unknown.

At the time of sampling, donors were nominally healthy, though unrecorded immune exposures were likely. 13 Jbeta primers and 60 Vbeta primers were used for the PCR. Assay used: immunoSEQ multiplex PCR; TCRdb lists only in-frame clones, some missing. The sample holds some 220,000 clones, 77% seen once. The receptor was derived from a woman aged 55-69 years in good health and CMV-seropositive. Input material: PBMCs. This sequence joins TRBV9 and TRBJ1-2; D ambiguous. CDR3 DNA sequence: TGTGCCAGCAGCGCGTCGGCGGGTGGCTACACCTTC. Residues: CASSASAGGYTF.